These 26 T cell receptor beta chains were sequenced from one sample in a study of blood T cell repertoires in COVID-19. Profiling relied on immunoSEQ multiplex PCR, and the TCRdb table lists in-frame clones only, not all of them. The repertoire holds tens of thousands of clones, with 80% to 85% as singletons. Sequencing was carried out using peripheral blood. These receptors were taken from a woman aged 60 to 75 with acute or convalescent COVID-19.

This rearrangement joins TRBV18 to TRBJ1-4; 8 nucleotides agree with TRBD1. CDR1 is KGHSH, CDR2 LQKENI, per germline. The CDR3 is 16 amino acids. V shed 6 bases, J shed 7 bases, and the junction held 13 bases outside the gene matches. CDR3: CASSPSDRGRSEKLFF. As DNA, the CDR3 is TGTGCCAGCTCCCCCAGTGACAGGGGTCGGAGTGAAAAACTGTTTTTT.

The rearrangement uses TRBV5-1 and TRBJ1-6; tentative D call: TRBD1 (6 bases). The V end was cut by 3 bases, the J end by 8 bases, with 12 bases between. The CDR3 is 14 amino acids. The germline V gene encodes CDR1 SGHRS and CDR2 YFSETQ. CDR3 nucleotides: TGCGCCAGCAGCTCGGGACAAAAACATTCACCCCTCCACTTT. This translates into CASSSGQKHSPLHF.

The gene calls are TRBV7-2 and TRBJ1-2; tentatively, D is TRBD1 (5 bases). The CDR3 sequence is 15 residues long. Germline V gene sequence: CDR1 SGHTA, CDR2 FQGNSA. Trimming left V 2 bases short and J 4 bases short, with 14 bases between. The CDR3 coding sequence is TGTGCCAGCAGCTTAACACGAGACAGTTTCTATGGCTACACCTTC. Amino acids: CASSLTRDSFYGYTF.

J is TRBJ1-2 and V is TRBV9, with 8 bases lining up with TRBD1. Unmatched junction bases numbered 11, after V lost 3 bases and J lost 7 bases. The CDR3 runs to 15 residues. Germline CDR1 and CDR2: SGDLS and YYNGEE. DNA for the CDR3: TGTGCCAGCAGCGGGGGCCAGGGGGCGGTTGGTGGCTACACCTTC. Translation: CASSGGQGAVGGYTF.

With respect to this clone: The CDR3 does not close with the conserved phenylalanine or tryptophan, likely indicating a read error. No DNA is shown, since the ends of the CDR3 on it are uncertain; the CDR3 is the one TCRdb lists. V usage is TRBV15 and J usage is TRBJ1-1; TRBD1 is the table's D call and was not checked against the DNA. In germline, CDR1 is LNHNV, CDR2 YYDKDF (reference sequence). The CDR3 contains 12 residues when both ends are counted. The CDR3 loop is CATSRDRDRIDL.

Regarding this clone: The same CDR3 can be traced to other DNA sequences in this sample. This sequence joins TRBV5-1 and TRBJ1-5; TRBD1 agrees at 9 bases. The length of the CDR3 is 14 residues. Germline lookup yields CDR1 SGHRS and CDR2 YFSETQ. Germline trimming cut 4 bases from V and 6 bases from J; bases unmatched to any gene: 5. The CDR3 region has the DNA TGCGCCAGCAGCCCGGGACAGGGAGGTCAGCCCCAGCATTTT. As protein: CASSPGQGGQPQHF.

This sequence joins TRBV2 and TRBJ1-4; D unclear. The length of the CDR3 is 15 residues. Trimming removed 4 bases from V and 3 bases from J, with 12 bases in between. The germline V gene has CDR1 SNHLY and CDR2 FYNNEI. Written as DNA, the CDR3 is TGTGCCAGCAGTGGCCCGGGAGGCTCTAATGAAAAACTGTTTTTT. It encodes CASSGPGGSNEKLFF.

The CDR3, as DNA: TGTGCCAGCAGCTTATTTGTGGGGACTAGAAGCACAGATACGCAGTATTTT. Its protein is CASSLFVGTRSTDTQYF. The chain combines TRBV5-6 with TRBJ2-3; 8 nucleotides line up with TRBD2. J was trimmed by 0 bases and V by 2 bases; bases with no gene match: 8. Looked up from germline, CDR1 is SGHDT and CDR2 is YYEEEE. The CDR3 length is 17 residues.

The chain combines TRBV9 with TRBJ1-2; D ambiguous. Germline V gene sequence: CDR1 SGDLS, CDR2 YYNGEE. This CDR3 has 15 residues. The V gene lost 0 bases and the J gene lost 4 bases, with 13 bases spanning the gap. The CDR3 DNA follows: TGTGCCAGCAGCGTAGGGCCTCTTCCCCCCTATGGCTACACCTTC. Protein sequence: CASSVGPLPPYGYTF.

This clone was seen more than once but under ten times. The rearrangement links TRBV14 to TRBJ2-1; weak D call: TRBD1 (5 bases). V was cut by 4 bases and J by 9 bases, with 13 bases left in between. This CDR3 contains 13 residues. Germline V gene data show CDR1 as SGHDN and CDR2 as FVKESK. The CDR3 nucleotides read TGTGCCAGCAGCCTTAGGACAACAAGTGAGCAGTTCTTC. Its translation: CASSLRTTSEQFF.

The chain has TRBV5-1 and TRBJ2-1, with a possible D match to TRBD2 (6 bases). Germline loops: CDR1 SGHRS, CDR2 YFSETQ. This CDR3 contains 14 residues. Trimming took 0 bases from V and 5 from J, leaving 9 bases between them. CDR3 protein: CASSLGRGDNEQFF. The CDR3, as DNA: TGCGCCAGCAGCTTGGGGAGGGGTGACAATGAGCAGTTCTTC.

The gene calls are TRBV30 and TRBJ1-5, with D unclear. The CDR3 loop spans 12 amino acids. CDR1 is GTSNPN, CDR2 SVGIG, per germline (reference sequence). The V and J ends lost 4 bases and 4 bases respectively, with 8 bases between them. The CDR3 DNA follows: TGTGCCTGGAATGTGAGGAATCAGCCCCAGCATTTT. Translating it yields CAWNVRNQPQHF.

The V and J genes are TRBV2 and TRBJ1-4; D not resolved. CDR1 is SNHLY and CDR2 is FYNNEI in the germline V gene. V lost 4 bases to trimming and J lost 4 bases, with 10 bases between them. This CDR3 has 14 residues. CDR3 in DNA: TGTGCCAGCAGTGTGAGGCTTCTTAATGAAAAACTGTTTTTT. Translation gives CASSVRLLNEKLFF.

The rearrangement uses TRBV5-1 and TRBJ1-6; 8 bases map to TRBD1. The CDR3 covers 16 residues. J gave up 6 bases and V 4 bases, and 9 bases lay outside the gene matches. Germline loops: CDR1 SGHRS, CDR2 YFSETQ. The CDR3 DNA sequence: TGCGCCAGCAGCCGGACAGGGCTTGAAGGTAATTCACCCCTCCACTTT. This encodes CASSRTGLEGNSPLHF.

The chain joins TRBV6-4 to TRBJ2-3; 7 bases line up with TRBD1. Germline V CDR1 and CDR2: MRHNA, SNTAGT. This CDR3 is built from 12 residues. V trimming: 3 bases; J trimming: 6 bases; junction bases outside the gene matches: 0. CDR3 amino acids: CASSEGQDTQYF. CDR3 coding DNA: TGTGCCAGCAGTGAGGGACAGGATACGCAGTATTTT.

This clone was seen a handful of times. The rearrangement links TRBV12-1 to TRBJ2-2; the DNA was not used to check the table's D call, TRBD2. TRBV12-1 is a listed pseudogene. There are 18 residues in the CDR3. The CDR3 spells CASSFAAGGPPNTGELFF. The CDR3 bases are TGTGCCAGCAGCTTTGCGGCGGGGGGGCCTCCGAACACCGGGGAGCTGTTTTTT.

This chain links TRBV9 with TRBJ2-3; 10 bases match TRBD2. This CDR3 region has 16 residues. Germline V gene data show CDR1 as SGDLS and CDR2 as YYNGEE. Trimming cost V 0 bases and J 5 bases; bases outside gene matches: 6. The CDR3 sequence is CASSVVSGGAEDTQYF. The CDR3 region has the DNA TGTGCCAGCAGCGTAGTAAGCGGGGGGGCCGAAGATACGCAGTATTTT.

V and J are TRBV7-9 and TRBJ2-2, with 8 positions matching TRBD1. Germline lookup yields CDR1 SEHNR and CDR2 FQNEAQ (reference sequence). The length of the CDR3 is 15 residues. V shed 5 bases, J shed 5 bases, and the junction held 7 bases outside the gene matches. This CDR3 reads CASSPDRGRTGELFF. The CDR3 bases are TGTGCCAGCAGCCCCGACAGGGGCCGAACCGGGGAGCTGTTTTTT.

The chain joins TRBV5-4 to TRBJ1-3; possible D gene TRBD1, 5 bases. The germline V gene has CDR1 SGHNT and CDR2 YYREEE (reference sequence). The CDR3 length is 15 residues. Trimming pared 0 bases from V and 1 base from J, leaving 8 bases between. The CDR3 nucleotides are TGTGCCAGCAGCTTGGCCGGGGGTTCTGGAAACACCATATATTTT. Protein sequence: CASSLAGGSGNTIYF.

The CDR3 bases are TGCGCCAGCAGCCAAGATCACGGTTGGGGGGGGCGGAATGAGCAGTTCTTC. Its translation is CASSQDHGWGGRNEQFF. The chain combines TRBV4-1 with TRBJ2-1; D is perhaps TRBD2 (7 bases). This CDR3 is built from 17 residues. Trimming stripped 0 bases from V and 7 bases from J, with 19 bases between. Germline loops: CDR1 MGHRA, CDR2 YSYEKL.

This chain links TRBV18 with TRBJ1-2, with 9 bases aligning to TRBD1. The CDR3 runs 15 residues. The germline V gene encodes CDR1 KGHSH and CDR2 LQKENI. V shed 4 bases and J 3 bases; nucleotides not matched to a gene: 6. Here the CDR3 reads CASSLDGTGYYGYTF. The CDR3 DNA reads as TGTGCCAGCTCACTTGACGGGACAGGGTACTATGGCTACACCTTC.

The chain employs TRBV7-3 and TRBJ1-1, with 8 bases fitting TRBD1. The CDR3 has 17 amino acids. Per the germline V gene, CDR1 is SGHTA and CDR2 is FQGTGA. J was trimmed by 5 bases and V by 0 bases; bases with no gene match: 11. The CDR3 here is CASSLTARQGMGTEAFF. CDR3 nucleotide sequence: TGTGCCAGCAGCTTAACGGCGAGACAGGGGATGGGGACTGAAGCTTTCTTT.

V usage is TRBV6-1 and J usage is TRBJ2-4; 12 bases line up with TRBD2. The germline V gene has CDR1 MNHNS and CDR2 SASEGT. V dropped 2 bases and J dropped 2; count of bases not matched to a gene: 4. The length of the CDR3 is 17 residues. DNA of the CDR3: TGTGCCAGCAGTGAATCAGGACTAGCGGGGACCAAAAACATTCAGTACTTC. This gives the protein CASSESGLAGTKNIQYF.

This chain uses TRBV3-1 (or the pseudogene TRBV3-2) with TRBJ1-1; D remains unclear. Trimming removed 3 bases at V and 1 base at J, with 9 bases between. This CDR3 has 14 residues. Germline V gene lookup returns CDR1 LGHDT and CDR2 YNNKEL (reference sequence). DNA for the CDR3: TGTGCCAGCAGCCAGGTGGGCGAGAACACTGAAGCTTTCTTT. It encodes CASSQVGENTEAFF.

The CDR3 protein is CASSRAGTSSGNTIYF. The CDR3, as DNA: TGTGCCAGCAGCCGCGCCGGGACAAGCTCTGGAAACACCATATATTTT. The chain uses TRBV5-4 and TRBJ1-3; maybe TRBD1 (6 bases). Deletions cut 4 bases from V and 0 bases from J, with 14 bases between. The germline gives CDR1 SGHNT, CDR2 YYREEE (reference sequence). CDR3 length: 16 residues.

The chain carries TRBV5-1 and TRBJ2-5, with a tentative D call TRBD2 (5 bases). CDR1 SGHRS and CDR2 YFSETQ come from the germline V gene. The CDR3 covers 19 residues. V gave up 0 bases and J gave up 5 bases, with 26 bases separating them. CDR3 DNA sequence: TGCGCCAGCAGCTTGGAGACCCTTACCCCCGGGGTGAATGGGGAGACCCAGTACTTC. This sequence encodes CASSLETLTPGVNGETQYF.